Following are 9 T cell receptor beta chains from one sample sequenced in a study of CD8+ T cells in alopecia areata. RNA was isolated and reverse transcribed to cDNA, the sequencing template. Here immunoSEQ multiplex PCR was the method, and the copy in TCRdb shows in-frame clones only, minus some. The table records over 100,000 clones, under 60% of them present only once. Treatment given: oral pan-JAK inhibitor, 5-10 mg twice daily. Source: CD8+ T cells sorted from blood, taken at week 24, from a patient treated with tofacitinib. The source of these receptors is a human donor with alopecia areata.

The chain employs TRBV27 and TRBJ1-2; D not resolved. V lost 4 bases and J 3 bases, leaving 9 bases between the germline ends. This CDR3 has 13 residues. Germline V gene lookup returns CDR1 MNHEY and CDR2 SMNVEV (reference sequence). The CDR3 DNA reads as TGTGCCAGCAGTTCAGACGGGGACTATGGCTACACCTTC. Translation gives CASSSDGDYGYTF.

The chain couples TRBV4-1 to TRBJ2-7, with a weak D call TRBD2 (6 bases). The CDR3 extends over 15 amino acids. The germline V gene has CDR1 MGHRA and CDR2 YSYEKL. V was shortened by 1 base and J by 1 base, with 11 bases between the two germline ends. The CDR3 loop is CASSQGGGLSYEQYF. The DNA for the CDR3 is TGCGCCAGCAGCCAAGGTGGGGGGTTATCCTACGAGCAGTACTTC.

The rearrangement links TRBV30 to TRBJ1-3; possible D gene TRBD1, 6 bases. Trimming removed 6 bases at V and 3 bases at J, with 12 bases between. Looked up from germline, CDR1 is GTSNPN and CDR2 is SVGIG (reference sequence). The CDR3 consists of 13 residues. CDR3 in amino acids: CACRGRGGNTIYF. CDR3 coding DNA: TGTGCCTGTCGGGGCAGGGGTGGAAACACCATATATTTT.

This clone has just a few counts. CDR3 amino acids: CAWNFGAGGDEQYF. In nucleotides, the CDR3 is TGTGCCTGGAACTTTGGGGCAGGGGGGGACGAGCAGTACTTC. The chain recombines TRBV30 with TRBJ2-7; perhaps D is TRBD1 or TRBD2 (7 bases each). V lost 4 bases, J lost 5 bases, and 18 bases lay in between. The CDR3 has 14 amino acids. From germline, CDR1 is GTSNPN and CDR2 SVGIG (reference sequence).

The rearrangement uses TRBV30 and TRBJ1-1, with 7 bases that match TRBD1. This CDR3 is 12 amino acids long. V was pared by 7 bases and J by 1 base, with 3 bases of the junction left unmatched. Germline V gene sequence: CDR1 GTSNPN, CDR2 SVGIG (reference sequence). The CDR3 loop is CAFGQANTEAFF. The CDR3 coding sequence is TGTGCCTTCGGACAGGCGAACACTGAAGCTTTCTTT.

The chain recombines TRBV30 with TRBJ1-1; D uncertain. Trimming left V 0 bases short and J 6 bases short, with 5 bases between. This CDR3 has 11 residues. Germline lookup yields CDR1 GTSNPN and CDR2 SVGIG (reference sequence). CDR3 DNA sequence: TGTGCCTGGAGTGTCTGGCCTGAAGCTTTCTTT. It is translated as CAWSVWPEAFF.

A few counts support this clone. This chain joins TRBV6-4 and TRBJ2-2, with D possibly matching TRBD2 (6 bases). The CDR3 is 14 residues long. Germline V CDR1 and CDR2: MRHNA, SNTAGT. V was trimmed by 5 bases and J by 2 bases, leaving 9 bases between them. CDR3 DNA sequence: TGTGCCAGCAGTTCCGGGACTAACACCGGGGAGCTGTTTTTT. Protein: CASSSGTNTGELFF.

For the CDR3, the DNA is TGTGCCAGCAGCTTGTCTAGCGGGGAAGTTGAGCAGTTCTTC. It specifies CASSLSSGEVEQFF. This sequence joins TRBV7-9 and TRBJ2-1, with 9 positions matching TRBD2. This CDR3 spans 14 amino acids. V dropped 3 bases and J dropped 9; count of bases not matched to a gene: 6. CDR1 is SEHNR, CDR2 FQNEAQ, per germline (reference sequence).

V is TRBV7-9 and J is TRBJ1-1; tentative D call: TRBD1 (5 bases). The CDR3 sequence is 12 residues long. From germline, CDR1 is SEHNR and CDR2 FQNEAQ (reference sequence). Trimming cost V 3 bases and J 8 bases, with 10 bases left between them. DNA of the CDR3: TGTGCCAGCAGCTTCCCGGGGCCCGAAGCTTTCTTT. Translated: CASSFPGPEAFF.